This T cell receptor beta chain was found in a study of blood T cell repertoires in COVID-19. Across the study: Samples came from the United States, Italy and Spain, spanning acute and convalescent COVID-19. Sample material is recorded as cDNA or gDNA derived from T cells, B-cell-depleted T cells, or PBMCs.

Followed over time, Seattle patients had been enrolled while infection was active. Original data processing: From reference gene primer amplification, estimates of nucleated cell counts were derived. Libraries were prepared by immunoSEQ multiplex PCR; TCRdb keeps only in-frame clonotypes and omits some of them. D and trimming come from the DNA, and the V and J calls and clone size come from that table. There are 130,000 to 150,000 clones in the sample; approximately 90% occur only once, and 13% lies in the top ten. Germline CDR1 reads LGHDT; CDR2 reads YNNKEL (reference sequence). V shed 4 bases, J shed 7 bases, and the junction held 12 bases outside the gene matches. The CDR3 length is 15 residues.

The chain has TRBV3-1 (or the pseudogene TRBV3-2) and TRBJ2-5; 7 positions match TRBD2. The sequence derives from a man aged 18 to 29 with COVID-19, enrolled during active disease. Sequencing was performed on peripheral blood. This chain's CDR3 is CASSLRVAGVGTQYF. CDR3 in DNA: TGTGCCAGCAGCCTTCGAGTTGCGGGAGTCGGGACCCAGTACTTC.